This TCR beta chain was sequenced in a study of cytomegalovirus exposure and HLA in healthy donors. Both 60 Vbeta primers and 13 Jbeta primers went into the PCR. Here immunoSEQ multiplex PCR was the method, and the copy in TCRdb shows in-frame clones only, minus some. The sample comprises 130,000 or so clones, more than 60% of which are singletons, and 1.5% to 2% rests with the top ten. There are 16 residues in the CDR3. Trimming pared 4 bases from V and 3 bases from J, leaving 17 bases between. CDR1 MDHEN and CDR2 SYDVKM come from the germline V gene. The chain has TRBV28 and TRBJ2-3; a possible D gene is TRBD2 (5 bases). The clonotype was recovered from a female donor in good health and CMV-seronegative. The sequenced material came from PBMCs. CDR3 in amino acids: CASSSPRDLATDTQYF. CDR3 nucleotide sequence: TGTGCCAGCAGTTCCCCCCGAGACTTAGCGACAGATACGCAGTATTTT.